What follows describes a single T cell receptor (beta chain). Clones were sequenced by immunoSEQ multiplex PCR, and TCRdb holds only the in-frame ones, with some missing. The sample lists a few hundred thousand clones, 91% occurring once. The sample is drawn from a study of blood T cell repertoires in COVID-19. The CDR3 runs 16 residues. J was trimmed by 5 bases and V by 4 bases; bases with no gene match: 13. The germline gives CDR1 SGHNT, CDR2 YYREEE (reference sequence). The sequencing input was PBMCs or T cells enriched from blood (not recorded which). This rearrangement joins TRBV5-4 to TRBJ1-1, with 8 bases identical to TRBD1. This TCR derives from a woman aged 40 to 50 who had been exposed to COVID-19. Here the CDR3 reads CASSPGGTGGRTEAFF. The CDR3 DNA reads TGTGCCAGCAGCCCGGGGGGCACAGGGGGGCGGACTGAAGCTTTCTTT.